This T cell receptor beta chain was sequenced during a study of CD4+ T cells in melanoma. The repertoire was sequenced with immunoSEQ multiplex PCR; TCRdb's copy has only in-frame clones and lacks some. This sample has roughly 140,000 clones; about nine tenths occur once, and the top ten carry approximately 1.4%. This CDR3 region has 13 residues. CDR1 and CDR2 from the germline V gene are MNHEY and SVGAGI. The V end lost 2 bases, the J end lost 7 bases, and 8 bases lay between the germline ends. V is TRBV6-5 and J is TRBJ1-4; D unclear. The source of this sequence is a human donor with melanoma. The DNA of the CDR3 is TGTGCCAGCAGTTACCCTGGAGGTGAAAAACTGTTTTTT. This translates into CASSYPGGEKLFF.